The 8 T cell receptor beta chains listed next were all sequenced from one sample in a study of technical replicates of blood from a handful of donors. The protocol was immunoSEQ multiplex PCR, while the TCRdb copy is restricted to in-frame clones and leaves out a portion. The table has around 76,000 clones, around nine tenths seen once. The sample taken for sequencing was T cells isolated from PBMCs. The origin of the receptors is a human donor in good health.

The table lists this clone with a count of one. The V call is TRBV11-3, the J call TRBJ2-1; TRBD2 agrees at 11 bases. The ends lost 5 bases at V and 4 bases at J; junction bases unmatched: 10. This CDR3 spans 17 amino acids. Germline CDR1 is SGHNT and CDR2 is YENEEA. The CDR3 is CASSANGGTSGYNEQFF. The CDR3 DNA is TGTGCCAGCAGCGCAAATGGCGGGACTAGCGGATACAATGAGCAGTTCTTC.

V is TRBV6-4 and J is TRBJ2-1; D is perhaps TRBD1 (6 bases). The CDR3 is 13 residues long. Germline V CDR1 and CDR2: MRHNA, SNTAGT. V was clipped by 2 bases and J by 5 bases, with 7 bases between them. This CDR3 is CASSDRDNNEQFF. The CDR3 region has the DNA TGTGCCAGCAGTGACCGGGACAACAATGAGCAGTTCTTC.

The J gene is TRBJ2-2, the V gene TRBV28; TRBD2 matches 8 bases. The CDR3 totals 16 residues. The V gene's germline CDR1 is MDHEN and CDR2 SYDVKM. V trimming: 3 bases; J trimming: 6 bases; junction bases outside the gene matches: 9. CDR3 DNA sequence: TGTGCCAGCAGTTTTAGACGGGAGGGCCCTTCCGGGGAGCTGTTTTTT. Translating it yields CASSFRREGPSGELFF.

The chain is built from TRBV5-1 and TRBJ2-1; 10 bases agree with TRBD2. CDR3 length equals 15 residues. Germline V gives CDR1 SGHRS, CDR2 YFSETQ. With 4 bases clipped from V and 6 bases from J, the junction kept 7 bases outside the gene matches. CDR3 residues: CASSLVAGGVNEQFF. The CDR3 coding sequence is TGCGCCAGCAGCCTAGTAGCGGGAGGTGTCAATGAGCAGTTCTTC.

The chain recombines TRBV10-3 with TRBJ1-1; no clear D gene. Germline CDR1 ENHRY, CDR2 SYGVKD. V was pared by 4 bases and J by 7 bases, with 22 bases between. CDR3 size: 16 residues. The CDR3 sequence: CAISASRLTFGNEAFF. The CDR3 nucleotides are TGTGCCATCAGTGCGTCCAGATTGACCTTCGGGAATGAAGCTTTCTTT.

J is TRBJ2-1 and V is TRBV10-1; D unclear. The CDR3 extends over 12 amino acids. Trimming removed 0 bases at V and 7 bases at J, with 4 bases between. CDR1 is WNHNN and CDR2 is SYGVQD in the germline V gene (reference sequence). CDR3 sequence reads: CASSESRNEQFF. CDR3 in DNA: TGCGCCAGCAGTGAGTCCCGGAATGAGCAGTTCTTC.

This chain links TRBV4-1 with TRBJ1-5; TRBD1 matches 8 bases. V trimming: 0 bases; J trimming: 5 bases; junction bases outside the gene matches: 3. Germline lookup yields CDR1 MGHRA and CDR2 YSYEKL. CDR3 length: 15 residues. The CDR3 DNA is TGCGCCAGCAGCCAAGACAGGGGGCCGGATCAGCCCCAGCATTTT. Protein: CASSQDRGPDQPQHF.

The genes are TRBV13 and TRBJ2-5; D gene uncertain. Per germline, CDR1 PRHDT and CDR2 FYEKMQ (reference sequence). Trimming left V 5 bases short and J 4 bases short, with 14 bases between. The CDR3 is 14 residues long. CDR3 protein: CASSPEKERETQYF. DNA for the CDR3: TGTGCCAGCAGCCCCGAGAAGGAGCGAGAGACCCAGTACTTC.